Listed below are T cell receptor beta chains from one sample, sequenced in a study of blood T cell repertoires in COVID-19. TCRdb keeps only in-frame clones here, not all; method: immunoSEQ multiplex PCR. The repertoire holds about 310,000 clones, roughly 89% seen once, with roughly a tenth in the top ten. Sequenced input: PBMCs or T cells enriched from blood (not recorded which). These receptors all stem from a woman between 25 and 40 years old who had recovered from COVID-19. Both conserved end residues are part of each CDR3. Fields, in order: V gene, D gene, J gene, clone size, CDR3 protein, CDR3 DNA. A D gene is named only where the DNA matches it firmly. A row's size may be missing; if present it is once, few, many or a size class.

v_call: TRBV4-1; d_call: TRBD2; j_call: TRBJ2-3; clone_size: .; cdr3_aa: CASSQTRGSGGTDTQYF; cdr3_nt: TGCGCCAGCAGCCAGACCCGGGGTAGCGGGGGCACAGATACGCAGTATTTT
v_call: TRBV25-1; d_call: TRBD1; j_call: TRBJ2-1; clone_size: .; cdr3_aa: CASSELTGWVPGEQFF; cdr3_nt: TGTGCCAGCAGTGAACTGACAGGGTGGGTCCCCGGTGAGCAGTTCTTC
v_call: TRBV27; d_call: .; j_call: TRBJ1-4; clone_size: once; cdr3_aa: CASSLYSPPPGPGKLFF; cdr3_nt: TGTGCCAGCAGTTTATACTCCCCTCCCCCGGGTCCGGGAAAACTGTTTTTT
v_call: TRBV5-4; d_call: TRBD1; j_call: TRBJ1-3; clone_size: .; cdr3_aa: CASSEGQNFGNTIYF; cdr3_nt: TGTGCCAGCAGCGAGGGACAGAACTTTGGAAACACCATATATTTT
v_call: TRBV4-1; d_call: TRBD1; j_call: TRBJ1-5; clone_size: .; cdr3_aa: CASSQEPETGNQPQHF; cdr3_nt: TGCGCCAGCAGCCAAGAACCAGAGACAGGGAATCAGCCCCAGCATTTT
v_call: TRBV6-4; d_call: TRBD1; j_call: TRBJ1-2; clone_size: .; cdr3_aa: CASRPQTGVNYGYTF; cdr3_nt: TGTGCCAGCAGGCCCCAGACAGGGGTTAACTATGGCTACACCTTC
v_call: TRBV13; d_call: TRBD2; j_call: TRBJ2-1; clone_size: .; cdr3_aa: CASSGRLAAAYNEQFF; cdr3_nt: TGTGCCAGCAGCGGTAGACTAGCGGCCGCCTACAATGAGCAGTTCTTC
v_call: TRBV4-1; d_call: .; j_call: TRBJ2-7; clone_size: .; cdr3_aa: CASSQAQGGSSYEQYF; cdr3_nt: TGCGCCAGCAGCCAAGCACAGGGAGGGAGCTCCTACGAGCAGTACTTC
v_call: TRBV4-1; d_call: TRBD1; j_call: TRBJ1-2; clone_size: .; cdr3_aa: CASSQVPTGLTNYGYTF; cdr3_nt: TGCGCCAGCAGCCAAGTCCCGACAGGGTTGACCAACTATGGCTACACCTTC
v_call: TRBV13; d_call: TRBD2; j_call: TRBJ2-1; clone_size: .; cdr3_aa: CASSHRGQRGYSYNEQFF; cdr3_nt: TGTGCCAGCAGCCATAGGGGCCAGCGGGGCTATTCCTACAATGAGCAGTTCTTC
v_call: TRBV5-1; d_call: TRBD2; j_call: TRBJ2-5; clone_size: .; cdr3_aa: CASSLSGSFETQYF; cdr3_nt: TGCGCCAGCAGCCTCAGCGGGAGTTTCGAGACCCAGTACTTC
v_call: TRBV7-9; d_call: .; j_call: TRBJ2-5; clone_size: .; cdr3_aa: CASSPTGTQETQYF; cdr3_nt: TGTGCCAGCAGCCCGACCGGGACACAAGAGACCCAGTACTTC
v_call: TRBV6-6; d_call: TRBD2; j_call: TRBJ2-7; clone_size: .; cdr3_aa: CASSKKRKGPLAGGRYEQYF; cdr3_nt: TGTGCCAGCAGCAAAAAGCGTAAGGGTCCTCTAGCGGGAGGACGCTACGAGCAGTACTTC
v_call: TRBV7-2; d_call: .; j_call: TRBJ2-7; clone_size: .; cdr3_aa: CASSLVGGTLPYEQYF; cdr3_nt: TGTGCCAGCAGCTTAGTCGGTGGGACACTACCCTACGAGCAGTACTTC
v_call: TRBV7-2; d_call: .; j_call: TRBJ1-5; clone_size: .; cdr3_aa: CASSLSFARGGQPQHF; cdr3_nt: TGTGCCAGCAGCTTATCATTCGCCAGGGGCGGTCAGCCCCAGCATTTT
v_call: TRBV5-6; d_call: .; j_call: TRBJ2-7; clone_size: .; cdr3_aa: CASKLRPSETQSYEQYF; cdr3_nt: TGTGCCAGCAAACTAAGGCCCAGCGAGACTCAATCCTACGAGCAGTACTTC
v_call: TRBV5-1; d_call: TRBD1; j_call: TRBJ2-7; clone_size: .; cdr3_aa: CASSSPRDRGDEQYF; cdr3_nt: TGCGCCAGCAGCTCGCCGAGGGACAGGGGGGACGAGCAGTACTTC
v_call: TRBV29-1; d_call: .; j_call: TRBJ1-3; clone_size: once; cdr3_aa: CSVSYTLGNTIYF; cdr3_nt: TGCAGCGTTTCCTATACTTTAGGAAACACCATATATTTT
v_call: TRBV11-2; d_call: TRBD1; j_call: TRBJ1-3; clone_size: .; cdr3_aa: CASSSRGSSSGNTIYF; cdr3_nt: TGTGCCAGCAGCTCCAGGGGGAGCAGCTCTGGAAACACCATATATTTT
v_call: TRBV6-5; d_call: .; j_call: TRBJ2-7; clone_size: few; cdr3_aa: CASVSYGGEQYF; cdr3_nt: TGTGCCAGCGTTTCTTACGGGGGAGAGCAGTACTTC
v_call: TRBV7-9; d_call: .; j_call: TRBJ2-6; clone_size: .; cdr3_aa: CASKMAGKALKTGANVLTF; cdr3_nt: TGTGCCAGCAAAATGGCAGGGAAAGCGCTTAAGACTGGGGCCAACGTCCTGACTTTC
v_call: TRBV4-2; d_call: .; j_call: TRBJ2-7; clone_size: .; cdr3_aa: CASSQSGRDGEQYF; cdr3_nt: TGTGCCAGCAGCCAAAGCGGGCGAGATGGCGAGCAGTACTTC
v_call: TRBV23-1; d_call: .; j_call: TRBJ2-5; clone_size: few; cdr3_aa: CARPGAKETQYF; cdr3_nt: TGCGCCAGGCCAGGTGCGAAAGAGACCCAGTACTTC
v_call: TRBV12-3/TRBV12-4; d_call: .; j_call: TRBJ1-6; clone_size: .; cdr3_aa: CASSLQENSPLHF; cdr3_nt: TGTGCCAGCAGTCTCCAGGAAAATTCACCCCTCCACTTT
v_call: TRBV30; d_call: .; j_call: TRBJ1-4; clone_size: .; cdr3_aa: CAWKQGLTNEKLFF; cdr3_nt: TGTGCCTGGAAGCAGGGGCTAACTAATGAAAAACTGTTTTTT
v_call: TRBV10-1; d_call: TRBD1; j_call: TRBJ1-2; clone_size: .; cdr3_aa: CAGQDREHNYGYTF; cdr3_nt: TGCGCCGGTCAAGACAGGGAACACAACTATGGCTACACCTTC
v_call: TRBV28; d_call: TRBD1; j_call: TRBJ1-5; clone_size: .; cdr3_aa: CASSDADRLFQPQHF; cdr3_nt: TGTGCCAGCAGTGACGCGGACAGGCTGTTTCAGCCCCAGCATTTT
v_call: TRBV19; d_call: .; j_call: TRBJ2-7; clone_size: .; cdr3_aa: CASSAQRGYEQYF; cdr3_nt: TGTGCCAGTAGTGCACAAAGGGGGTACGAGCAGTACTTC
v_call: TRBV7-2; d_call: TRBD2; j_call: TRBJ2-2; clone_size: .; cdr3_aa: CASSPRFGGAGELFF; cdr3_nt: TGTGCCAGCAGCCCCCGGTTTGGGGGGGCCGGGGAGCTGTTTTTT
v_call: TRBV6-5; d_call: TRBD1; j_call: TRBJ1-2; clone_size: .; cdr3_aa: CASSRGTAPNYGYTF; cdr3_nt: TGTGCCAGCAGCCGAGGGACAGCCCCGAACTATGGCTACACCTTC
v_call: TRBV10-3; d_call: TRBD2; j_call: TRBJ2-2; clone_size: .; cdr3_aa: CAITDRLAGGPNTGELFF; cdr3_nt: TGTGCCATCACCGATAGACTAGCGGGGGGTCCGAACACCGGGGAGCTGTTTTTT
v_call: TRBV4-1; d_call: .; j_call: TRBJ2-3; clone_size: .; cdr3_aa: CASSQDSNLPITDTQYF; cdr3_nt: TGCGCCAGCAGCCAAGATAGTAACCTTCCGATCACAGATACGCAGTATTTT
v_call: TRBV19; d_call: TRBD1; j_call: TRBJ1-6; clone_size: .; cdr3_aa: CASSSTGIGQANSPLHF; cdr3_nt: TGTGCCAGTAGTTCGACTGGAATCGGACAGGCGAATTCACCCCTCCACTTT
v_call: TRBV5-4; d_call: TRBD2; j_call: TRBJ2-2; clone_size: .; cdr3_aa: CASSLRLAGKGELFF; cdr3_nt: TGTGCCAGCAGCTTGAGACTAGCGGGAAAGGGGGAGCTGTTTTTT
v_call: TRBV4-2; d_call: TRBD2; j_call: TRBJ2-5; clone_size: .; cdr3_aa: CASSQDREGQETQYF; cdr3_nt: TGTGCCAGCAGCCAAGACAGGGAGGGACAAGAGACCCAGTACTTC
v_call: TRBV24-1; d_call: .; j_call: TRBJ2-2; clone_size: .; cdr3_aa: CATSGRANTGELFF; cdr3_nt: TGTGCCACCAGTGGCAGGGCCAACACCGGGGAGCTGTTTTTT
v_call: TRBV10-3; d_call: TRBD1; j_call: TRBJ1-2; clone_size: .; cdr3_aa: CAIRGVGTEGGYTF; cdr3_nt: TGTGCCATCAGAGGAGTCGGGACAGAGGGCGGCTACACCTTC
v_call: TRBV10-2; d_call: TRBD2; j_call: TRBJ2-7; clone_size: few; cdr3_aa: CASRGEGLTYEQYF; cdr3_nt: TGCGCCAGCAGGGGGGAGGGGCTGACCTACGAGCAGTACTTC
v_call: TRBV27; d_call: .; j_call: TRBJ2-1; clone_size: .; cdr3_aa: CASSFLPRSYNEQFF; cdr3_nt: TGTGCCAGCAGTTTTCTTCCTCGCTCCTACAATGAGCAGTTCTTC
v_call: TRBV6-5; d_call: .; j_call: TRBJ1-1; clone_size: .; cdr3_aa: CASSYEDRHTEAFF; cdr3_nt: TGTGCCAGCAGTTACGAGGATCGGCACACTGAAGCTTTCTTT
v_call: TRBV9; d_call: TRBD1; j_call: TRBJ1-6; clone_size: .; cdr3_aa: CASSSGTGDVSPLHF; cdr3_nt: TGTGCCAGCAGCTCCGGGACAGGGGATGTTTCACCCCTCCACTTT
v_call: TRBV5-1; d_call: TRBD2; j_call: TRBJ2-3; clone_size: .; cdr3_aa: CASSRLGLAGGPPDTQYF; cdr3_nt: TGCGCCAGCAGCCGATTAGGACTAGCGGGAGGGCCCCCAGATACGCAGTATTTT
v_call: TRBV29-1; d_call: .; j_call: TRBJ2-1; clone_size: .; cdr3_aa: CSAPHPEQFF; cdr3_nt: TGCAGCGCCCCACACCCGGAGCAGTTCTTC
v_call: TRBV13; d_call: .; j_call: TRBJ2-2; clone_size: once; cdr3_aa: CASSYVSENTGELFF; cdr3_nt: TGTGCCAGCAGCTACGTTAGTGAGAACACCGGGGAGCTGTTTTTT
v_call: TRBV28; d_call: TRBD1; j_call: TRBJ1-6; clone_size: .; cdr3_aa: CASSLDSYRGRFHF; cdr3_nt: TGTGCCAGCAGTTTGGACTCTTACAGGGGCCGATTTCACTTT
v_call: TRBV5-6; d_call: .; j_call: TRBJ1-2; clone_size: .; cdr3_aa: CASSFGTGHYGYTF; cdr3_nt: TGTGCCAGCAGCTTTGGAACAGGGCACTATGGCTACACCTTC
v_call: TRBV19; d_call: .; j_call: TRBJ1-1; clone_size: .; cdr3_aa: CASSIARDTEAFF; cdr3_nt: TGTGCCAGTAGTATCGCCAGGGACACTGAAGCTTTCTTT
v_call: TRBV7-9; d_call: TRBD1; j_call: TRBJ2-6; clone_size: .; cdr3_aa: CASSFFKGTEKSGANVLTF; cdr3_nt: TGTGCCAGCAGCTTTTTTAAGGGGACAGAAAAATCTGGGGCCAACGTCCTGACTTTC
v_call: TRBV28; d_call: .; j_call: TRBJ1-2; clone_size: .; cdr3_aa: CAVAVGPYGYTF; cdr3_nt: TGTGCCGTAGCAGTTGGTCCCTATGGCTACACCTTC
v_call: TRBV27; d_call: TRBD1; j_call: TRBJ2-2; clone_size: once; cdr3_aa: CASSRTGNTGELFF; cdr3_nt: TGTGCCAGCAGCAGGACAGGGAACACCGGGGAGCTGTTTTTT